This T cell receptor (beta chain) was obtained from a study of shared clonotypes between healthy human individuals. The germline V and J ends were trimmed by 0 bases and 2 bases, with 11 bases remaining between them. Germline CDR1 reads LGHNA; CDR2 reads YNFKEQ. This CDR3 is built from 16 residues. Naive CD8 populations comprised CD45RO-negative cells positively selected for CCR7, excluding terminally differentiated effector memory CD45RA+ cells. The authors split each subset's genomic DNA evenly across several immunoSEQ plates. Using immunoSEQ multiplex PCR, the repertoire was profiled, and TCRdb retains in-frame clones only, with some absent. This table has about 2.1 million clones, around 95% appearing once.

The chain links TRBV4-2 to TRBJ1-3; maybe TRBD1 (5 bases). The sequence came from a man younger than 30 in good health. Some clones in this sample may be carry-over from other donors' samples. The sample was naive CD8+ T cells from PBMCs. This CDR3 reads CASSQEVGGTGNTIYF. CDR3 coding DNA: TGTGCCAGCAGCCAAGAGGTCGGGGGAACTGGAAACACCATATATTTT.